These 6 T cell receptor beta chains were sequenced from one sample in a study of molecular identifiers for immune sequencing clone quantification. TCRdb reprocessed the PCR reads with MiXCR, giving one entry per CDR3 protein. Of 490,000 or so distinct CDR3 sequences listed, roughly a fifth are singletons. Sequences were obtained from naive CD8+ T cells from blood, with Jurkat cell RNA spiked in. Subset given: FACS-sorted CD8+CD4-CCR7+CD45RA+ naive T cells. All receptors come from a human donor in good health. Some libraries in this study had Jurkat cell RNA spiked in.

The sample holds many counts of this clonotype. The rearrangement uses TRBV4-1 and TRBJ1-1, with no clear D. V lost 0 bases and J lost 4, with 6 bases in between. Germline CDR1 is MGHRA and CDR2 is YSYEKL. The CDR3 contains 13 residues. CDR3 protein: CASSQDGSTEAFF. The DNA of the CDR3 is TGCGCCAGCAGCCAAGATGGGTCCACTGAAGCTTTCTTT.

This clonotype occurred a few times. The chain links TRBV4-3 to TRBJ2-3, with 8 bases identical to TRBD1. CDR1 and CDR2 from the germline V gene are LGHNA and YSLEER. With 3 bases clipped from V and 6 bases from J, the junction kept 11 bases outside the gene matches. The length of the CDR3 is 16 residues. The CDR3 sequence: CASSHKTGGLEDTQYF. The CDR3 nucleotides are TGCGCCAGCAGCCACAAAACAGGGGGTCTCGAGGATACGCAGTATTTT.

This clonotype was seen a few times. V and J are TRBV2 and TRBJ1-2; 8 bases agree with TRBD1. The CDR3 totals 14 residues. Germline CDR1 SNHLY, CDR2 FYNNEI. Trimming removed 7 bases from V and 10 bases from J; junction bases left unmatched: 14. CDR3: CASNSLPGQDYYTF. The CDR3 DNA is TGTGCCAGCAACTCATTGCCGGGACAGGACTACTACACCTTC.

This chain uses TRBV13 with TRBJ2-3; 7 bases are shared with TRBD1. Germline assignment: CDR1 PRHDT and CDR2 FYEKMQ (reference sequence). The CDR3 consists of 15 residues. The J segment lost 4 bases and the V segment lost 3 bases, leaving 7 bases of the junction unmatched. The CDR3 sequence: CASSFGTAVPDTQYF. For the CDR3, the DNA is TGTGCCAGCAGCTTCGGGACAGCTGTACCAGATACGCAGTATTTT.

V usage is TRBV28 and J usage is TRBJ2-7, with D perhaps TRBD1 or TRBD2 (6 bases each). Germline V gene sequence: CDR1 MDHEN, CDR2 SYDVKM. The CDR3 runs 16 residues. The germline V and J ends were trimmed by 4 bases and 4 bases, with 20 bases remaining between them. CDR3 DNA sequence: TGTGCCAGCAGTTCCCCGGGGGACCAGGGGTTGTACGAGCAGTACTTC. Translation gives CASSSPGDQGLYEQYF. The variable domain in full, with the rest retrieved from reference TRBV28 and TRBJ2-7, is DVKVTQSSRYLVKRTGEKVFLECVQDMDHENMFWYRQDPGLGLRLIYFSYDVKMKEKGDIPEGYSVSREKKERFSLILESASTNQTSMYLCASSSPGDQGLYEQYFGPGTRLTVT.

The genes are TRBV4-3 and TRBJ2-3; TRBD2 matches at 9 bases. The CDR3 covers 15 residues. Germline CDR1 LGHNA, CDR2 YSLEER. V was clipped by 4 bases and J by 3 bases; unmatched bases: 5. The CDR3 is CASSRASGVTDTQYF. CDR3 bases: TGCGCCAGCAGCCGAGCTAGCGGGGTGACAGATACGCAGTATTTT.